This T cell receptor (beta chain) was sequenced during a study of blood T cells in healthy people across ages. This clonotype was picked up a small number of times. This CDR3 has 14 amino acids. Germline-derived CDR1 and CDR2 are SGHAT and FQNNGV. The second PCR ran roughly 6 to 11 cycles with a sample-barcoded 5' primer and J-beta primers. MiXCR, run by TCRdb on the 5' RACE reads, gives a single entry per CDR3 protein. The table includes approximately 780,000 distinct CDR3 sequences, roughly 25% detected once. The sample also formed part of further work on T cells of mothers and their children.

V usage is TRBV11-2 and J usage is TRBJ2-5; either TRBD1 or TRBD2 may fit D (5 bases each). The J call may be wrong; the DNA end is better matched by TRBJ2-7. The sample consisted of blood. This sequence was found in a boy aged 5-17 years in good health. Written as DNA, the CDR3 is TGTGCCAGCAGCTCGGGACCCTACCCCAACGAGCAGTACTTC. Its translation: CASSSGPYPNEQYF.